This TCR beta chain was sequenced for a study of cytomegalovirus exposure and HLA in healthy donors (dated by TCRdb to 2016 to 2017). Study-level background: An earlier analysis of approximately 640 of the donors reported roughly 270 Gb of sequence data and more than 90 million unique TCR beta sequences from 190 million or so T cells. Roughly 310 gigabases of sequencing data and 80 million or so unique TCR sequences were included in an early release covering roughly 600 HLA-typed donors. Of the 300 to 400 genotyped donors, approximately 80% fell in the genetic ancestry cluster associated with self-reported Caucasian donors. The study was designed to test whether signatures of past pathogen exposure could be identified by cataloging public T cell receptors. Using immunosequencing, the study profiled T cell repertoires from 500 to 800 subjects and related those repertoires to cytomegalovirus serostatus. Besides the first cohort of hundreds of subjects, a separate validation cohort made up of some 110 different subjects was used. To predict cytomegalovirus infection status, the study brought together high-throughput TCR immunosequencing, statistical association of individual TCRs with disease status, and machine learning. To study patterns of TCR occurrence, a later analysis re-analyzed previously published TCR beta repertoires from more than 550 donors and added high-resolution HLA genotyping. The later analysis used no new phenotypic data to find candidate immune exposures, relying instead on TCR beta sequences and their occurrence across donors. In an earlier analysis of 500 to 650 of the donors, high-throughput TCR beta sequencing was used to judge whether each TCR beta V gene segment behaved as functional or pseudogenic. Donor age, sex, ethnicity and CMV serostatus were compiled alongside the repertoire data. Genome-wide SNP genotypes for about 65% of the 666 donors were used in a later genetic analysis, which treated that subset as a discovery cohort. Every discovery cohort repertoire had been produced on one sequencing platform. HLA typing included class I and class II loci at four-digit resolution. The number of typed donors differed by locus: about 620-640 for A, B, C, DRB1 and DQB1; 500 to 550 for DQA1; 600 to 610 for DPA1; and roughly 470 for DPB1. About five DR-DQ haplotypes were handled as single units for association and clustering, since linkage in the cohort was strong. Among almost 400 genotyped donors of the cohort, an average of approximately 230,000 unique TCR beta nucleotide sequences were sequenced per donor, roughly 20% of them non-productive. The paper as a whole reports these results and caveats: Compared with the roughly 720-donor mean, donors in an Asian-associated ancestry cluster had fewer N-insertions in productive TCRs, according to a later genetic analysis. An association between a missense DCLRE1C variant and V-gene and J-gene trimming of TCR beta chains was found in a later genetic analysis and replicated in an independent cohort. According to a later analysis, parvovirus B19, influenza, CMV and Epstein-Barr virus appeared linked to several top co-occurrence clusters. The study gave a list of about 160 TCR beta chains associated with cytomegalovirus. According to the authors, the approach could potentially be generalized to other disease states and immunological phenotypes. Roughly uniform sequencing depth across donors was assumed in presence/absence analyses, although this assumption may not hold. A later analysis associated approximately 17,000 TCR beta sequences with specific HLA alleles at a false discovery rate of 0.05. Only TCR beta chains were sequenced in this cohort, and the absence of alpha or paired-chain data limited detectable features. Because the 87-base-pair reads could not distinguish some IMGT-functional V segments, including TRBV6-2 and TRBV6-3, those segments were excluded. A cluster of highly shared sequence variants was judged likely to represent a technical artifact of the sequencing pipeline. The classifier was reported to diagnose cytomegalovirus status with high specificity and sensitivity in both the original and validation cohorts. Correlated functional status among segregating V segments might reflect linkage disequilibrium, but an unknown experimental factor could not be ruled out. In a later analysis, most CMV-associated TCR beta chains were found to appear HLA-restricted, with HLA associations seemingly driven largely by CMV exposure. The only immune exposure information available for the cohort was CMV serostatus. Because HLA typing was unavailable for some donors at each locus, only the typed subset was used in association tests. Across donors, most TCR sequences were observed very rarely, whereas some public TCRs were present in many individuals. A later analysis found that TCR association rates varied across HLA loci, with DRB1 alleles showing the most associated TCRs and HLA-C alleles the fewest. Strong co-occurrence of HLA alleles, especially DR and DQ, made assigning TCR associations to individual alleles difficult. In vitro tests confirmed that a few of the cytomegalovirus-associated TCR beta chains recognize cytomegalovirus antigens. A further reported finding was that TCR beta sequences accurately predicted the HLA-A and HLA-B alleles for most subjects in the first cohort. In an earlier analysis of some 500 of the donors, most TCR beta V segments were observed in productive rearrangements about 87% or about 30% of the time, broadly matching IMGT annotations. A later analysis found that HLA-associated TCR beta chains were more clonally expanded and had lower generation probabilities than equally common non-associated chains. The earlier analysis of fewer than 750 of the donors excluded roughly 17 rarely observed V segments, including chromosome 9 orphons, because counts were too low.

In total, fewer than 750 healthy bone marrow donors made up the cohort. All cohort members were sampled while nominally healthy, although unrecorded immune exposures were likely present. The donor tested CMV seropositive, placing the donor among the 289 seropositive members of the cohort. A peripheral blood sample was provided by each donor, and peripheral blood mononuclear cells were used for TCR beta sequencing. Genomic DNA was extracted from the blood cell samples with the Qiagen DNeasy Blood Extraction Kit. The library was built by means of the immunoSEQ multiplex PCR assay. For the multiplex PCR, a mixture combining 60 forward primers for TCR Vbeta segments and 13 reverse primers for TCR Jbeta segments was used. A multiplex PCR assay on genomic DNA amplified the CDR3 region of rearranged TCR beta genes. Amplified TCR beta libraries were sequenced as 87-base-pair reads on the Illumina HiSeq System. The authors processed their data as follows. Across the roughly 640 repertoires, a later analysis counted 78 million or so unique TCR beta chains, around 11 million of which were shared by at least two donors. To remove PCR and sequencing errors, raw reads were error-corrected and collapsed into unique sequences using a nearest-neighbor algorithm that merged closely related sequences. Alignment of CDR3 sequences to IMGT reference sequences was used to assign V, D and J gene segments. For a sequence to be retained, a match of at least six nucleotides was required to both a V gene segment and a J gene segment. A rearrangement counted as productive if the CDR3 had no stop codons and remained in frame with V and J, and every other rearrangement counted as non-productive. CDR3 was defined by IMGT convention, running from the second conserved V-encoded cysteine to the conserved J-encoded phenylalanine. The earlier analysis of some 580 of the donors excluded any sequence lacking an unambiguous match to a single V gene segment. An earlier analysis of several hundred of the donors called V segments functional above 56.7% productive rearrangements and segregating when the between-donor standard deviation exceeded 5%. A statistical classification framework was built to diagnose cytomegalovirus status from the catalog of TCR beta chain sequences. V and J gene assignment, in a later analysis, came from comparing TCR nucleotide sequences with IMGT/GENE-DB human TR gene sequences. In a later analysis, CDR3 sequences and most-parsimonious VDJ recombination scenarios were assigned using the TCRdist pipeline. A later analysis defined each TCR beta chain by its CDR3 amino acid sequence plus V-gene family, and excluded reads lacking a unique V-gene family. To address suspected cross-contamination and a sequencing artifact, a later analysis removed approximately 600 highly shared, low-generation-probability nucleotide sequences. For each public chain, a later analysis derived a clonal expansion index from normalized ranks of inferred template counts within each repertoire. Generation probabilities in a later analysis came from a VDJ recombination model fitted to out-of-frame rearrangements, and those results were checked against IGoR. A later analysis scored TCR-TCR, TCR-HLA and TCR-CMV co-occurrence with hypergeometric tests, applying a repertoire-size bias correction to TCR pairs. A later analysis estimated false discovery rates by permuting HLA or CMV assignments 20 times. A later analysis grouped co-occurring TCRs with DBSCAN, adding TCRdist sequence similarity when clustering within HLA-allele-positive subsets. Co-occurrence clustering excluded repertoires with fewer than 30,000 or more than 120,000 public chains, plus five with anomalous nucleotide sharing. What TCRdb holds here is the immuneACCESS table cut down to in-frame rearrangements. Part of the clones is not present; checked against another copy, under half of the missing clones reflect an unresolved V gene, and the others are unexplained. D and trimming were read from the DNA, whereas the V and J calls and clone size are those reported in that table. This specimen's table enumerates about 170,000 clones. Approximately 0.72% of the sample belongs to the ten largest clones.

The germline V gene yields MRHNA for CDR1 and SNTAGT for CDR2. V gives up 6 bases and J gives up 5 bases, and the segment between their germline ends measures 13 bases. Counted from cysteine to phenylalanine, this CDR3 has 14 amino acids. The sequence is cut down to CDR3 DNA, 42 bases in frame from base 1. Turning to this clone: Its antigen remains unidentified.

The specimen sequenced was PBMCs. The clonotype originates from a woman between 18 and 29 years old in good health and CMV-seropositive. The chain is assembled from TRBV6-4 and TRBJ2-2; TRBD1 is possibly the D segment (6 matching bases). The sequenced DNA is TGTGCCAGCAGCGAACAGGGCCCAACCGGGGAGCTGTTTTTT. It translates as CASSEQGPTGELFF.